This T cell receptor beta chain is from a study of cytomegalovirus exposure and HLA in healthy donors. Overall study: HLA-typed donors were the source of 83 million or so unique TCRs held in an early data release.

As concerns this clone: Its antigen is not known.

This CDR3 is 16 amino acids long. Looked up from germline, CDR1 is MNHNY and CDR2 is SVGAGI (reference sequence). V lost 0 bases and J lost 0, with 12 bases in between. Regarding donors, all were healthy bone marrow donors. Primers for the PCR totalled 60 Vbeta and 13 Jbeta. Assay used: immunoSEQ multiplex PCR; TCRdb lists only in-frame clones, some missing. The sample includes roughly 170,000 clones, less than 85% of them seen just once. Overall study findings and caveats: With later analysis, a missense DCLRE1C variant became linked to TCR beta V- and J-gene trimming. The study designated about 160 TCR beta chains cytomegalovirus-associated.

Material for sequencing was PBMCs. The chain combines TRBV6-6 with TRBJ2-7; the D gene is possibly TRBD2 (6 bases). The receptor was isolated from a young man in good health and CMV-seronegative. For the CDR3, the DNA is TGTGCCAGCAGTTACTCGAGCGGGTACCTCTCCTACGAGCAGTACTTC. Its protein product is CASSYSSGYLSYEQYF.